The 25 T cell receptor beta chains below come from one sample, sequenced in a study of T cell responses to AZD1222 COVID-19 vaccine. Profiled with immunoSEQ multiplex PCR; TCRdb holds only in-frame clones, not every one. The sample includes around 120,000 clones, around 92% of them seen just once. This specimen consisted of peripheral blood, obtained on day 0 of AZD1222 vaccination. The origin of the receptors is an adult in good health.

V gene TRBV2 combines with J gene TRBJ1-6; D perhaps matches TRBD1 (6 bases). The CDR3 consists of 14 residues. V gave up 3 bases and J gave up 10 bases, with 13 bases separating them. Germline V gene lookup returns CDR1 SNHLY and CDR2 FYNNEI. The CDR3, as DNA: TGTGCCAGCAGTGATCAACAGGGTGGGTCACCCCTCCACTTT. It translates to CASSDQQGGSPLHF.

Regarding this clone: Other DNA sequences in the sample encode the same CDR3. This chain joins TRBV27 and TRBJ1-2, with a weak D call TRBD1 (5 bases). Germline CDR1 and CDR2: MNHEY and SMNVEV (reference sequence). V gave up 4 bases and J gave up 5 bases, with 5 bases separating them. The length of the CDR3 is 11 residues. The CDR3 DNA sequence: TGTGCCAGCAGTTCAGGGTATGGCTACACCTTC. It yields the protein CASSSGYGYTF.

CDR3 DNA sequence: TGCGCCAGCGGTCCCGGGACTAGCGGTACAGATACGCAGTATTTT. Protein: CASGPGTSGTDTQYF. The chain uses TRBV10-1 and TRBJ2-3; 11 nucleotides match TRBD2. J was trimmed by 3 bases and V by 8 bases; bases with no gene match: 7. Germline V gives CDR1 WNHNN, CDR2 SYGVQD (reference sequence). CDR3 length: 15 residues.

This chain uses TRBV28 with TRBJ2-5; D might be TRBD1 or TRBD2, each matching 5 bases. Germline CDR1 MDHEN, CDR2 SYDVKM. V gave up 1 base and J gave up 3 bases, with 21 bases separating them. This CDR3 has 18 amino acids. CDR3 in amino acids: CASSLLSRGETWEETQYF. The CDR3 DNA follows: TGTGCCAGCAGTTTATTGAGTAGAGGGGAGACATGGGAAGAGACCCAGTACTTC.

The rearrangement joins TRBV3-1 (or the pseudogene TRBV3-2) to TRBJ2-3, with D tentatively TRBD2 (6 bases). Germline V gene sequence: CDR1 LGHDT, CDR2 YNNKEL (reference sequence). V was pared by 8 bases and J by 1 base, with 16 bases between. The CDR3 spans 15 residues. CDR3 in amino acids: CASSGRLVGTDTQYF. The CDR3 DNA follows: TGTGCCAGCTCTGGTAGACTAGTCGGCACAGATACGCAGTATTTT.

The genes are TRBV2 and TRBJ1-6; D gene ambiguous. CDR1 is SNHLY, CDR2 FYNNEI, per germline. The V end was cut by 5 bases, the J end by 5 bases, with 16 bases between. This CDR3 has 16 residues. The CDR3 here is CASSPLLRLDNSPLHF. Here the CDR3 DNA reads TGTGCCAGCAGTCCTCTACTGAGGTTGGATAATTCACCCCTCCACTTT. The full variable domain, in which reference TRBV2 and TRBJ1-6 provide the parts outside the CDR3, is EPEVTQTPSHQVTQMGQEVILRCVPISNHLYFYWYRQILGQKVEFLVSFYNNEISEKSEIFDDQFSVERPDGSNFTLKIRSTKLEDSAMYFCASSPLLRLDNSPLHFGNGTRLTVT.

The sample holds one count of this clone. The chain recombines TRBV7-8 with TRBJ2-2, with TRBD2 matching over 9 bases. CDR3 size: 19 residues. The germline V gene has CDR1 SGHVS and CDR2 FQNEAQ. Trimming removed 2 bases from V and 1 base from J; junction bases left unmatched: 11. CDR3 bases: TGTGCCAGCAGCTTAACCTCCGGTGGACTAGCGCTGAACACCGGGGAGCTGTTTTTT. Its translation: CASSLTSGGLALNTGELFF.

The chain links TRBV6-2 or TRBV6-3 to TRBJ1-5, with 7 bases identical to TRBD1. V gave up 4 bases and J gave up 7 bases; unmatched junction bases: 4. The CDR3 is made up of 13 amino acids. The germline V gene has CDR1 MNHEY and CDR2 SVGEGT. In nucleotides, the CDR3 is TGTGCCAGCAGTTGGACAGGCGGACAGCCCCAGCATTTT. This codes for CASSWTGGQPQHF.

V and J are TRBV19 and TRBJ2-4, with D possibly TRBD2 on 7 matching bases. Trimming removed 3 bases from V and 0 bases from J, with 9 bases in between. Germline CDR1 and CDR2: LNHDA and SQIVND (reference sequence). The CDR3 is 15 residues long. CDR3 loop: CASSMGGLAKNIQYF. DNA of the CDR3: TGTGCCAGTAGTATGGGGGGGCTAGCCAAAAACATTCAGTACTTC.

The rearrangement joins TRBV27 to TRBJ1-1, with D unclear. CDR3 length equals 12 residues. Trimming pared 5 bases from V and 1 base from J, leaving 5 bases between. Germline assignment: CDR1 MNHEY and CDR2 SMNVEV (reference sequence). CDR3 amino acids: CASSVGNTEAFF. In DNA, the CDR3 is TGTGCCAGCAGTGTGGGGAACACTGAAGCTTTCTTT.

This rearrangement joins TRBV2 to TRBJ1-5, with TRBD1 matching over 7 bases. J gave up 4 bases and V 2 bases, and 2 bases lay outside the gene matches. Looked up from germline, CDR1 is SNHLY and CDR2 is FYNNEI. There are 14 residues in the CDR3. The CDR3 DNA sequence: TGTGCCAGCAGTGAATACAGGGGAAATCAGCCCCAGCATTTT. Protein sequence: CASSEYRGNQPQHF.

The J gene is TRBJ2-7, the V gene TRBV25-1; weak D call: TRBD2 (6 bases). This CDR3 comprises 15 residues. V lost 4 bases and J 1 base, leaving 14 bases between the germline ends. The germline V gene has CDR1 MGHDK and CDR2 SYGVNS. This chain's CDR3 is CASSAGDWASYEQYF. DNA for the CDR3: TGTGCCAGCAGTGCGGGGGATTGGGCTTCCTACGAGCAGTACTTC.

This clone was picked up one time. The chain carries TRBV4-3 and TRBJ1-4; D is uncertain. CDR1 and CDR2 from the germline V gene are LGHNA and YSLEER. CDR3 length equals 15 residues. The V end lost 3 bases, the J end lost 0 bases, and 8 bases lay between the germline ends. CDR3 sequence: CASSQGTATNEKLFF. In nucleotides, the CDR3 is TGCGCCAGCAGCCAGGGAACTGCAACTAATGAAAAACTGTTTTTT.

In DNA form, the CDR3 reads TGTGCCAGCAGCCTAGACGTGGGGGGGTCGGTTACGCAGTATTTT. This gives the protein CASSLDVGGSVTQYF. The chain has TRBV7-9 and TRBJ2-3; 7 bases map to TRBD2. Unmatched junction bases numbered 13, after V lost 5 bases and J lost 8 bases. The CDR3 length is 15 residues. Germline V CDR1 and CDR2: SEHNR, FQNEAQ (reference sequence).

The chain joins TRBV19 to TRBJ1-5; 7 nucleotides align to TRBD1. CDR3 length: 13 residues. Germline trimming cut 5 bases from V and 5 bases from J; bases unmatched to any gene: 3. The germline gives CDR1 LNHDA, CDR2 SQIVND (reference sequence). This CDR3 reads CASSAGTDQPQHF. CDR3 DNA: TGTGCCAGTAGTGCGGGGACAGATCAGCCCCAGCATTTT.

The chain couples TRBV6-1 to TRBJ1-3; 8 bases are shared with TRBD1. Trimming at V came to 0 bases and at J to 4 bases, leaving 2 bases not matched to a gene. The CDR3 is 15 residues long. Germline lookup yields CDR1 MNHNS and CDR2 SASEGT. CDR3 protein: CASSEAGTGGNTIYF. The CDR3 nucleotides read TGTGCCAGCAGTGAAGCGGGGACAGGAGGAAACACCATATATTTT.

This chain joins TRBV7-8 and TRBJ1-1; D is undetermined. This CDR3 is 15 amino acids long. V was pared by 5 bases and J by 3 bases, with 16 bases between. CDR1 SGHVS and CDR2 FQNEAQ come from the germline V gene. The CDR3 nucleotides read TGTGCCAGCAGCCCCGGGGAGGGAGGCGACACTGAAGCTTTCTTT. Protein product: CASSPGEGGDTEAFF.

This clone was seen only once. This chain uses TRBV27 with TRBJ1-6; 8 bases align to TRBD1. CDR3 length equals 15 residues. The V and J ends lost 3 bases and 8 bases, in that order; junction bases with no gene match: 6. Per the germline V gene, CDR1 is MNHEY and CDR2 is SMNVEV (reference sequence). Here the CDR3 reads CASSFRQGTDSPLHF. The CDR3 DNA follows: TGTGCCAGCAGTTTCCGACAGGGGACGGATTCACCCCTCCACTTT.

CDR3 coding DNA: TGTGCCAGCAGCTTATCCTCGAAGGGACAGGGGAACACTGAAGCTTTCTTT. Translated, it gives CASSLSSKGQGNTEAFF. The J gene is TRBJ1-1, the V gene TRBV7-2; 9 bases are shared with TRBD1. J gave up 1 base and V 2 bases, and 8 bases lay outside the gene matches. Germline V gene data show CDR1 as SGHTA and CDR2 as FQGNSA. This CDR3 comprises 17 residues.

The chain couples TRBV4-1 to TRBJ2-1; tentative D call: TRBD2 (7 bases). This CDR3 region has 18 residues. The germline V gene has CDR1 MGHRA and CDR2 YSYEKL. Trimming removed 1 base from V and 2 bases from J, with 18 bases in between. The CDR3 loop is CASSQAALRGAAYNEQFF. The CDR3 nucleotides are TGCGCCAGCAGCCAAGCTGCGCTCCGGGGGGCGGCCTACAATGAGCAGTTCTTC.

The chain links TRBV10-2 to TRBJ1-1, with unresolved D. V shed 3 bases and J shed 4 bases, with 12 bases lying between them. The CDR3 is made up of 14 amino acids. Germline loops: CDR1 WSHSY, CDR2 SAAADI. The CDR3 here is CASSDLVGVTEAFF. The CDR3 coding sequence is TGCGCCAGCAGTGATTTAGTTGGTGTCACTGAAGCTTTCTTT.

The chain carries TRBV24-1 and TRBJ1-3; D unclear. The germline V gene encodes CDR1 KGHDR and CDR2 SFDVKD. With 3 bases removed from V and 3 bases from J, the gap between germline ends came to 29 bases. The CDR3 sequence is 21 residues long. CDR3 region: CATSDASLKTNMLRFGNTIYF. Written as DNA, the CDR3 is TGTGCCACCAGTGATGCCAGTCTAAAAACAAACATGCTCCGTTTTGGAAACACCATATATTTT.

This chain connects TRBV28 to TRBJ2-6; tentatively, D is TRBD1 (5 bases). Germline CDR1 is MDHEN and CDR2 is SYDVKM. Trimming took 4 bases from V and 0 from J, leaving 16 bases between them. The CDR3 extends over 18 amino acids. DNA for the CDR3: TGTGCCAGCAGTTCGCCGACAGTGACGAGCTCTGGGGCCAACGTCCTGACTTTC. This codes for CASSSPTVTSSGANVLTF.

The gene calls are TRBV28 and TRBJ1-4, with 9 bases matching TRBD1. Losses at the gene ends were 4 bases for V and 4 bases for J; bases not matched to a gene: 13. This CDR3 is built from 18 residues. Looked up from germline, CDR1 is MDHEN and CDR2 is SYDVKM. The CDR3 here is CASSSSTGGNYVNEKLFF. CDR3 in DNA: TGTGCCAGCAGTTCCTCAACAGGGGGCAATTATGTTAATGAAAAACTGTTTTTT.

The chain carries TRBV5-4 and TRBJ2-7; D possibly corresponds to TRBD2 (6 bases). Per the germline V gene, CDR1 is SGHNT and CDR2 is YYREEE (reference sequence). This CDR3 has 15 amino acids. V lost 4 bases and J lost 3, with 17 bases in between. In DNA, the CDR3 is TGTGCCAGCAGCGGAAACCGGGACTCCTTCTACGAGCAGTACTTC. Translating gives CASSGNRDSFYEQYF.